This T cell receptor (beta chain) comes out of a study of shared clonotypes between healthy human individuals. Only in-frame clones appear in the TCRdb table, and some are missing; sequencing was by immunoSEQ multiplex PCR. The sample has a few hundred thousand clones; roughly four fifths are singletons. Input material: PBMCs. The clonotype originates from a woman between 40 and 55 years old in good health. Some clones in this sample may be carry-over from other donors' samples.

The chain's CDR3 is CASTIAGDSYEQYF. In DNA, the CDR3 is TGTGCCAGCACGATAGCGGGAGACTCCTACGAGCAGTACTTC. The chain combines TRBV7-8 with TRBJ2-7, with TRBD2 matching over 9 bases. The V gene end was trimmed by 7 bases and the J gene end by 0 bases; junction bases not matched to a gene: 4. Germline values: CDR1 SGHVS, CDR2 FQNEAQ. The CDR3 spans 14 residues.